Presented here are 17 T cell receptor beta chains from one specimen sequenced in a study of naive and memory T cell subsets. Adult healthy volunteers gave 2.5 ml peripheral blood for whole-blood RNA. Blood and skin TCR RNA was reverse transcribed with alpha and beta constant primers. TCRdb re-analysed the 5' RACE reads in MiXCR, keeping a single row per CDR3 protein. The repertoire holds tens of thousands of distinct CDR3 sequences, roughly 4.1% seen once, with about 8.3% in the top ten. The receptors here all came from a male donor in good health.

This clonotype was seen at least ten times. The rearrangement uses TRBV6-6 and TRBJ1-5; unclear D gene. The CDR3 has 12 amino acids. Trimming took 2 bases from V and 5 from J, leaving 4 bases between them. The V gene's germline CDR1 is MNHNY and CDR2 SVGAGI (reference sequence). The DNA for the CDR3 is TGTGCCAGCAGTTACGCATATCAGCCCCAGCATTTT. The encoded protein is CASSYAYQPQHF.

In this sample, this clonotype turned up many times. The chain recombines TRBV11-2 with TRBJ2-7; D not resolved. V was shortened by 5 bases and J by 9 bases, with 17 bases between the two germline ends. CDR1 and CDR2 (germline): SGHAT, FQNNGV. This CDR3 region has 13 residues. The chain's CDR3 is CASSLTRPTRQYF. The CDR3 DNA follows: TGTGCCAGCAGCCTAACCCGACCTACGAGGCAGTACTTC. The whole variable domain, filled in from reference TRBV11-2 and TRBJ2-7, reads EAGVAQSPRYKIIEKRQSVAFWCNPISGHATLYWYQQILGQGPKLLIQFQNNGVVDDSQLPKDRFSAERLKGVDSTLKIQPAKLEDSAVYLCASSLTRPTRQYFGPGTRLTVT.

In its sample, this clonotype was seen many times. The chain has TRBV9 and TRBJ2-2; 11 positions match TRBD2. The CDR3 sequence is 20 residues long. The germline CDR1 and CDR2 sequences are SGDLS and YYNGEE. V lost 3 bases, J lost 0 bases, and 13 bases stayed unmatched. The CDR3 region has the DNA TGTGCCAGCAGCGCCCCAGTGGGTAGCGGGAGGGCCCCGAACACCGGGGAGCTGTTTTTT. It yields the protein CASSAPVGSGRAPNTGELFF.

This clonotype was seen repeatedly, ten times or more. The chain has TRBV12-5 and TRBJ2-5; TRBD1 agrees at 9 bases. The CDR3 is 15 residues long. J lost 2 bases, V lost 6 bases, and 7 bases had no gene match. Germline-derived CDR1 and CDR2 are LGHNT and FRNRAP. This CDR3 reads CASGGTGWRQETQYF. For the CDR3, the DNA is TGTGCTAGTGGGGGGACAGGGTGGCGGCAAGAGACCCAGTACTTC.

This clonotype was seen many times. V is TRBV14 and J is TRBJ1-2; the D is unclear. V was cut by 4 bases and J by 10 bases, with 10 bases left in between. Germline V gene lookup returns CDR1 SGHDN and CDR2 FVKESK. The CDR3 spans 11 residues. CDR3 DNA: TGTGCCAGCAGCCGACTGGGTAACTACACCTTC. This codes for CASSRLGNYTF. The entire variable domain, with the rest obtained from reference TRBV14 and TRBJ1-2, is as follows: EAGVTQFPSHSVIEKGQTVTLRCDPISGHDNLYWYRRVMGKEIKFLLHFVKESKQDESGMPNNRFLAERTGGTYSTLKVQPAELEDSGVYFCASSRLGNYTFGSGTRLTVV.

The sample holds many counts of this clonotype. This chain joins TRBV7-8 and TRBJ2-1; TRBD2 matches at 10 bases. The germline V gene encodes CDR1 SGHVS and CDR2 FQNEAQ. Unmatched junction bases numbered 10, after V lost 5 bases and J lost 9 bases. The CDR3 sequence is 15 residues long. The CDR3 loop is CASSPTELAGTEQFF. The CDR3 region has the DNA TGTGCCAGCAGCCCAACAGAACTAGCGGGGACTGAGCAGTTCTTC.

There are many counts of this clonotype. CDR3 DNA: TGTGCCAGCAGCTCCACTCCCAATGAGCAGTTCTTC. It translates to CASSSTPNEQFF. This rearrangement joins TRBV11-3 to TRBJ2-1, with D unclear. This CDR3 contains 12 residues. CDR1 SGHNT and CDR2 YENEEA come from the germline V gene. Trimming took off 4 bases at V and 6 bases at J, with 7 bases between the two ends.

The chain has TRBV7-2 and TRBJ1-5; D not certain. Trimming removed 1 base from V and 7 bases from J, with 8 bases in between. Germline CDR1 reads SGHTA; CDR2 reads FQGNSA. CDR3 length: 13 residues. The CDR3 reads CASSLEVRQPQHF. CDR3 in DNA: TGTGCCAGCAGCTTAGAGGTTCGGCAGCCCCAGCATTTT.

This clonotype was observed at least ten times. J is TRBJ2-1 and V is TRBV7-2; D not resolved. This CDR3 is built from 15 residues. V lost 3 bases and J 7 bases, leaving 16 bases between the germline ends. Germline V lookup: CDR1 SGHTA, CDR2 FQGNSA. This CDR3 is CASSFLIPALNEQFF. Written as DNA, the CDR3 is TGTGCCAGCAGCTTCCTGATACCAGCCTTGAATGAGCAGTTCTTC. The full variable domain, in which reference TRBV7-2 and TRBJ2-1 provide the parts outside the CDR3, is GAGVSQSPSNKVTEKGKDVELRCDPISGHTALYWYRQSLGQGLEFLIYFQGNSAPDKSGLPSDRFSAERTGGSVSTLTIQRTQQEDSAVYLCASSFLIPALNEQFFGPGTRLTVL.

This clonotype was seen repeatedly, ten times or more. V usage is TRBV4-1 and J usage is TRBJ2-3, with D maybe TRBD2 (5 bases). Germline V gene sequence: CDR1 MGHRA, CDR2 YSYEKL. The CDR3 spans 16 residues. V was clipped by 0 bases and J by 1 base, with 11 bases between them. The CDR3 loop is CASSQDTAGRTDTQYF. The CDR3 DNA sequence: TGCGCCAGCAGCCAAGATACGGCGGGCCGCACAGATACGCAGTATTTT.

This clonotype showed up many times. The chain employs TRBV19 and TRBJ2-5; 7 bases line up with TRBD1. Per the germline V gene, CDR1 is LNHDA and CDR2 is SQIVND (reference sequence). Trimming took 4 bases from V and 5 from J; bases not matched to a gene: 7. This CDR3 has 14 residues. The chain's CDR3 is CASSTGQDRETQYF. The CDR3 DNA is TGTGCCAGTAGTACCGGACAGGATAGGGAGACCCAGTACTTC.

This clonotype was seen many times. The chain combines TRBV28 with TRBJ2-2, with 9 bases lining up with TRBD2. The trim removed 6 bases at V and 4 bases at J, leaving 6 bases unmatched. Germline lookup yields CDR1 MDHEN and CDR2 SYDVKM. The CDR3 sequence is 15 residues long. CDR3 in DNA: TGTGCCAGCAGCGTAGCGGGAGTGAGCACCGGGGAGCTGTTTTTT. This codes for CASSVAGVSTGELFF.

This clonotype came up many times. CDR3 nucleotides: TGTGCCAGCACTTCGGGGGGGCAGAGTGAGACCCAGTACTTC. As protein: CASTSGGQSETQYF. The chain is built from TRBV3-1 and TRBJ2-5; 8 nucleotides match TRBD2. The trim removed 7 bases at V and 5 bases at J, leaving 9 bases unmatched. The CDR3 extends over 14 amino acids. Germline CDR1 is LGHDT and CDR2 is YNNKEL (reference sequence).

This clonotype was counted at least ten times. This rearrangement joins TRBV7-9 to TRBJ2-3; TRBD2 aligns across 11 bases. The V gene end was trimmed by 6 bases and the J gene end by 4 bases; junction bases not matched to a gene: 21. There are 20 residues in the CDR3. From germline, CDR1 is SEHNR and CDR2 FQNEAQ (reference sequence). CDR3 sequence reads: CASSKRTSGLHLANPDTQYF. CDR3 nucleotide sequence: TGTGCCAGCAGTAAAAGGACTAGCGGGTTACACCTAGCCAACCCAGATACGCAGTATTTT.

In this sample, this clonotype turned up many times. The gene calls are TRBV12-3 or TRBV12-4 and TRBJ2-7; 11 positions agree with TRBD2. The CDR3 contains 15 residues. J was trimmed by 5 bases and V by 1 base; bases with no gene match: 4. CDR3 in DNA: TGTGCCAGCAGTTTAGGTCTAGCGGGAGGCCACGAGCAGTACTTC. Its translation: CASSLGLAGGHEQYF.

This clonotype was seen ten or more times. The chain links TRBV6-1 to TRBJ1-5; the D gene is possibly TRBD1 (6 bases). Germline V CDR1 and CDR2: MNHNS, SASEGT. Trimming pared 2 bases from V and 2 bases from J, leaving 16 bases between. There are 17 residues in the CDR3. The CDR3: CASSELRYGGGNQPQHF. The CDR3 DNA sequence: TGTGCCAGCAGTGAATTAAGGTACGGGGGCGGCAATCAGCCCCAGCATTTT.

This clonotype was seen ten or more times. The chain has TRBV10-1 and TRBJ2-3; no clear D gene. The ends were cut back, 1 base at V and 5 bases at J, with 13 bases in the middle. The CDR3 is 15 residues long. The V gene's germline CDR1 is WNHNN and CDR2 SYGVQD (reference sequence). The CDR3 DNA follows: TGCGCCAGCAGTGAGTGGACCCCGGCTGGAGATACGCAGTATTTT. Its protein product is CASSEWTPAGDTQYF.